The entry below describes one T cell receptor (beta chain). What it recognizes is unknown. Sequenced by immunoSEQ multiplex PCR; TCRdb stores in-frame clones only, minus some. The sample has tens of thousands of clones, about four fifths seen once; the top ten hold around 4.5%. CDR3 length equals 14 residues. In germline, CDR1 is LNHDA, CDR2 SQIVND (reference sequence). Between the trimmed V and J ends, which lost 2 bases and 4 bases, there was a span of 10 bases. This sample was included in a study of OX40 agonist ivuxolimab in advanced cancers. Study observations and caveats: CD4+ and CD8+ T cells in blood underwent clonal expansion by week 6 at 0.1 to 3.0 mg/kg.

Sequencing was performed on CD4+ or CD8+ T cells sorted from blood, taken in a trial of the OX40 agonist ivuxolimab. The TCR comes from an adult with an advanced solid tumor such as melanoma, head and neck, liver or kidney cancer. This chain links TRBV19 with TRBJ2-3; D may be TRBD1 (6 bases). CDR3 in amino acids: CASSISGAPDTQYF. As DNA, the CDR3 is TGTGCCAGTAGTATATCAGGGGCTCCAGATACGCAGTATTTT.